The sequence of this TCR beta chain was determined in a study of response to subunit inactivated influenza vaccine. Each CDR3 protein is one row after TCRdb ran MiXCR on the RT-PCR reads. Counted here are under 200,000 distinct CDR3 sequences, more than 10% occurring once; the ten biggest clones make up around 28%. The CDR3 length is 15 residues. Unmatched junction bases numbered 10, after V lost 4 bases and J lost 3 bases. Germline V gene lookup returns CDR1 SGHKS and CDR2 YYEKEE (reference sequence). This sample also appeared in a second study, on T cells expressing NK-cell markers. That source notes: UMIs were included in TCR beta cDNA generated by 5'RACE template switching. The study drew TCR beta repertoires from sorted CD3+CD56+NKG2C+, CD3+CD56+NKG2C- and CD3+CD56-NKG2C+ T cells. The study sequenced eight donors, seven HCMV-seropositive and one seronegative. A few donors' CD3+CD56-NKG2C+ cells were dominated by the same clonotypes.

This sample comprised CD8+ T cells sorted from PBMCs, obtained about 11 days after vaccination. The chain couples TRBV5-5 to TRBJ2-7; 7 bases fit TRBD2. This clonotype was obtained from a man between 50 and 59 years old who received an inactivated influenza vaccine. The CDR3 is CASSTYPGGNYEQYF. In nucleotides, the CDR3 is TGTGCCAGCAGCACCTATCCGGGGGGAAACTACGAGCAGTACTTC. Complete variable domain (other parts from reference TRBV5-5 and TRBJ2-7): DAGVTQSPTHLIKTRGQQVTLRCSPISGHKSVSWYQQVLGQGPQFIFQYYEKEERGRGNFPDRFSARQFPNYSSELNVNALLLGDSALYLCASSTYPGGNYEQYFGPGTRLTVT.